The 16 T cell receptor beta chains below all came from one sample that was sequenced in a study of shared clonotypes between healthy human individuals. The method was immunoSEQ multiplex PCR; TCRdb's version includes in-frame clones alone and lacks a portion of them. This table has about 2 million clones, 85% to 95% appearing once. Sequenced input: naive CD4+ T cells sorted from blood. The subset denotes: CD45RA+ positively selected. The receptors here all came from a man between 18 and 29 years old in good health.

The rearrangement links TRBV7-2 to TRBJ2-3; no firm D call. Trimming pared 4 bases from V and 3 bases from J, leaving 11 bases between. Germline values: CDR1 SGHTA, CDR2 FQGNSA. The CDR3 runs 14 residues. The CDR3 DNA sequence: TGTGCCAGCAGCTCCTCTCTAGGAACAGATACGCAGTATTTT. Protein product: CASSSSLGTDTQYF.

The genes are TRBV11-2 and TRBJ2-2; the match to TRBD1 covers 7 bases. The V segment lost 7 bases and the J segment 4 bases; nucleotides outside the gene matches: 6. Germline values: CDR1 SGHAT, CDR2 FQNNGV. CDR3 length: 14 residues. CDR3 DNA sequence: TGTGCCAGCATCAGGGGGTCGACCACCGGGGAGCTGTTTTTT. Translation gives CASIRGSTTGELFF.

The rearrangement links TRBV5-6 to TRBJ1-4; possibly TRBD1 for D (6 bases). The CDR3 length is 15 residues. Germline CDR1 is SGHDT and CDR2 is YYEEEE. Trimming took 4 bases from V and 0 from J, leaving 10 bases between them. This chain's CDR3 is CASSGGPATNEKLFF. In nucleotides, the CDR3 is TGTGCCAGCAGCGGGGGGCCGGCAACTAATGAAAAACTGTTTTTT.

There are a few counts of this clone. The V gene is TRBV10-3, the J gene TRBJ2-3, with no clear D. The CDR3 covers 13 residues. Germline CDR1 is ENHRY and CDR2 is SYGVKD. The V end was cut by 5 bases, the J end by 4 bases, with 10 bases between. CDR3 DNA sequence: TGTGCCATCAGTAGATTTGGGCCAGATACGCAGTATTTT. Protein: CAISRFGPDTQYF.

The V call is TRBV4-2, the J call TRBJ2-3, with unresolved D. Trimming removed 3 bases at V and 2 bases at J, with 9 bases between. The germline V gene has CDR1 LGHNA and CDR2 YNFKEQ. The CDR3 loop spans 14 amino acids. CDR3 protein: CASSQEFLTDTQYF. CDR3 nucleotide sequence: TGTGCCAGCAGCCAGGAATTCCTCACAGATACGCAGTATTTT.

V and J are TRBV28 and TRBJ2-3; tentatively, D is TRBD1 or TRBD2 (5 bases each). Trimming shortened V by 3 bases and J by 10 bases, and 11 bases separated the two germline ends. Germline values: CDR1 MDHEN, CDR2 SYDVKM. This CDR3 is 12 amino acids long. The CDR3 DNA sequence: TGTGCCAGCAGTTTGGGGGTAGCATCGCAGTATTTT. The encoded protein is CASSLGVASQYF.

This clone appeared a few times. The chain combines TRBV11-3 with TRBJ2-3; D might be TRBD1 (5 bases). The CDR3 spans 18 residues. Trimming pared 5 bases from V and 0 bases from J, leaving 21 bases between. From germline, CDR1 is SGHNT and CDR2 YENEEA. The CDR3 coding sequence is TGTGCCAGCAGCCTAAGGAACAGGTTCCCGACTAGCACAGATACGCAGTATTTT. It yields the protein CASSLRNRFPTSTDTQYF.

The chain links TRBV28 to TRBJ2-1; no clear D. The CDR3 is made up of 16 amino acids. Germline V gives CDR1 MDHEN, CDR2 SYDVKM. V was shortened by 1 base and J by 1 base, with 11 bases between the two germline ends. The CDR3 protein is CASSLSGWVSYNEQFF. The CDR3 bases are TGTGCCAGCAGTTTATCAGGCTGGGTTTCCTACAATGAGCAGTTCTTC.

V usage is TRBV25-1 and J usage is TRBJ1-3; 10 nucleotides line up with TRBD1. There are 18 residues in the CDR3. Germline V lookup: CDR1 MGHDK, CDR2 SYGVNS. With V trimmed by 5 bases and J by 3 bases, 13 bases remained unmatched. The CDR3 bases are TGTGCCAGCAGTCCCTCCCTCCCCGGGACAGGGGTTGGAAACACCATATATTTT. This translates into CASSPSLPGTGVGNTIYF.

This clone was recorded once. The J gene is TRBJ1-1, the V gene TRBV10-3; maybe TRBD1 (6 bases). V was trimmed by 4 bases and J by 7 bases, leaving 10 bases between them. The germline gives CDR1 ENHRY, CDR2 SYGVKD. CDR3 length: 12 amino acids. This chain's CDR3 is CAISADRLEAFF. The CDR3, as DNA: TGTGCCATCAGTGCCGACAGGCTTGAAGCTTTCTTT.

This chain uses TRBV7-9 with TRBJ1-1; tentatively, D is TRBD1 (6 bases). The CDR3 is made up of 16 amino acids. Germline V gives CDR1 SEHNR, CDR2 FQNEAQ (reference sequence). With 0 bases removed from V and 1 base from J, the gap between germline ends came to 12 bases. CDR3 region: CASSLAGGVGNTEAFF. Here the CDR3 DNA reads TGTGCCAGCAGCTTAGCGGGGGGCGTCGGGAACACTGAAGCTTTCTTT.

The sample holds one count of this clone. The gene calls are TRBV10-3 and TRBJ2-2; D perhaps matches TRBD1 (6 bases). Per the germline V gene, CDR1 is ENHRY and CDR2 is SYGVKD. The V end lost 3 bases, the J end lost 3 bases, and 11 bases lay between the germline ends. The CDR3 spans 15 residues. CDR3 in DNA: TGTGCCATCAGTGACCCACAGGGCTACACCGGGGAGCTGTTTTTT. It encodes CAISDPQGYTGELFF.

The V gene is TRBV6-1, the J gene TRBJ2-7, with 8 bases aligning to TRBD1. This CDR3 is 17 amino acids long. Trimming cost V 4 bases and J 5 bases; bases outside gene matches: 16. Germline V gene data show CDR1 as MNHNS and CDR2 as SASEGT. CDR3 loop: CASSGPARQGSFNEQYF. As DNA, the CDR3 is TGTGCCAGCAGTGGACCCGCCCGACAGGGGAGCTTTAACGAGCAGTACTTC.

The J gene is TRBJ2-7, the V gene TRBV6-5; 10 bases match TRBD1. CDR3 length: 16 residues. The V segment lost 4 bases and the J segment 4 bases; nucleotides outside the gene matches: 10. Germline CDR1 is MNHEY and CDR2 is SVGAGI. In DNA, the CDR3 is TGTGCCAGCAGTTCCGACAGGGGGCGCGGTAGTTACGAGCAGTACTTC. Protein: CASSSDRGRGSYEQYF.

This clone was recorded only once. The rearrangement uses TRBV28 and TRBJ2-2, with D unresolved. Per the germline V gene, CDR1 is MDHEN and CDR2 is SYDVKM. Deletions cut 4 bases from V and 9 bases from J, with 12 bases between. This CDR3 has 13 amino acids. The CDR3 DNA sequence: TGTGCCAGCAGTTCCCGGGCCGGCCGGGAGCTGTTTTTT. It is translated as CASSSRAGRELFF.

The chain joins TRBV5-1 to TRBJ1-5; perhaps TRBD1 as D (5 bases). Trimming shortened V by 0 bases and J by 5 bases, and 15 bases separated the two germline ends. CDR1 is SGHRS and CDR2 is YFSETQ in the germline V gene. The CDR3 extends over 16 amino acids. CDR3 loop: CASSLGGGQGDQPQHF. The CDR3 nucleotides read TGCGCCAGCAGCTTGGGCGGGGGTCAGGGAGATCAGCCCCAGCATTTT.